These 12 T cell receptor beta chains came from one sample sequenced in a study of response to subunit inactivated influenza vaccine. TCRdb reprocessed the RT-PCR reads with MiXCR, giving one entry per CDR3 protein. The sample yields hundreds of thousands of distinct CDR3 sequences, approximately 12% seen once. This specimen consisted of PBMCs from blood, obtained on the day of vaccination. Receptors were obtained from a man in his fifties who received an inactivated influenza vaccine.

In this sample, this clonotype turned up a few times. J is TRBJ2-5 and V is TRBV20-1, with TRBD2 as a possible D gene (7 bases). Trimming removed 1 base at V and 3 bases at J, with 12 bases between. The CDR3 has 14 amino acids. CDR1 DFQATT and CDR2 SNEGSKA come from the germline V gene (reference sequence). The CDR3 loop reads CSARGEGGEETQYF. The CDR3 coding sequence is TGCAGTGCTAGAGGGGAGGGGGGGGAAGAGACCCAGTACTTC.

In DNA, the CDR3 is TGTGCCAGCAGCTTAGCTTCCATCCATGATTCCACAGCCAGTGGTGGCCAGTACTTC. It translates to CASSLASIHDSTASGGQYF. The V and J genes are TRBV11-1 and TRBJ2-5; D uncertain. Per the germline V gene, CDR1 is SGHAT and CDR2 is FQDESV (reference sequence). V lost 0 bases and J lost 10, with 30 bases in between. This CDR3 has 19 amino acids.

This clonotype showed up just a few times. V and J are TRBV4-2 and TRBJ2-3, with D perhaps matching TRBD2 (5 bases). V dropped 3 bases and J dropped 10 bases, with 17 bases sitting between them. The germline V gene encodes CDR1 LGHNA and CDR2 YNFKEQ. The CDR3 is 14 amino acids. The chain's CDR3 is CASSQDRLAGPQYF. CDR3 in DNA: TGTGCCAGCAGCCAGGATCGCCTGGCGGGTCCGCAGTATTTT.

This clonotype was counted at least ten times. The DNA of the CDR3 is TGTGCCAGCAGCCTACAGGGGTATGGCTACACCTTC. It encodes CASSLQGYGYTF. The chain joins TRBV14 to TRBJ1-2; TRBD1 agrees at 7 bases. Trimming took 4 bases from V and 5 from J; bases not matched to a gene: 1. CDR1 and CDR2 from the germline V gene are SGHDN and FVKESK. The CDR3 runs 12 residues.

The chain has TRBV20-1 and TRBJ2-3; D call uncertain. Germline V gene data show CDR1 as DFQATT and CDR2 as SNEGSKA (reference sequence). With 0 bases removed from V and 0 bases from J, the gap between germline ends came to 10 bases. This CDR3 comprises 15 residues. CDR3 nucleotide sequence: TGCAGTGCTAGAGATCGGAAGTCTAGCACAGATACGCAGTATTTT. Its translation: CSARDRKSSTDTQYF.

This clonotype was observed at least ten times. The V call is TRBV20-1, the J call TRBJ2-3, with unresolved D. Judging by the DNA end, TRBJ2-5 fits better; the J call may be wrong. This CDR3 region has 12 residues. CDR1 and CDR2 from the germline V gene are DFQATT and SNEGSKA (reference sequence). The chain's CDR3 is CSAPPGGDTQYF. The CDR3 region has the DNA TGCAGTGCTCCCCCAGGTGGGGATACCCAGTACTTC.

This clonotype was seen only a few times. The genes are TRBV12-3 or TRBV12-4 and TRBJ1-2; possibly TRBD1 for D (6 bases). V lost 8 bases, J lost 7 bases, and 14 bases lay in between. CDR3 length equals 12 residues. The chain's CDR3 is CASRLGGAGYTF. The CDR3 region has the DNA TGTGCCAGCCGCCTCGGGGGGGCTGGCTACACCTTC.

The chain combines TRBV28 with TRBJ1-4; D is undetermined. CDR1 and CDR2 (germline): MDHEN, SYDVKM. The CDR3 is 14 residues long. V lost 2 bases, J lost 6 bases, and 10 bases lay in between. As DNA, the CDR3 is TGTGCCAGCAGTTTAAGTGCCTCTGATGAAAAACTGTTTTTT. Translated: CASSLSASDEKLFF.

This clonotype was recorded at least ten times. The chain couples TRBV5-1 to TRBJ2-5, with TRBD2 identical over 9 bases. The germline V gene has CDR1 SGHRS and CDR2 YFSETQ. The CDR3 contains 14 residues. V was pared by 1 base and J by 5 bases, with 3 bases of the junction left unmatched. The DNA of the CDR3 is TGCGCCAGCAGCTTGTCTAGCGGGACGGAGACCCAGTACTTC. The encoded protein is CASSLSSGTETQYF.

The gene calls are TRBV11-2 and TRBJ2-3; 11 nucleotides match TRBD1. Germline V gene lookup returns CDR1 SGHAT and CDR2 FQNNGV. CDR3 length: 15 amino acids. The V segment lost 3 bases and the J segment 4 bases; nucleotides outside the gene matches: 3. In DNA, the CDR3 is TGTGCCAGCAGCTTCAAGGGACAGGGGGCAGATACGCAGTATTTT. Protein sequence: CASSFKGQGADTQYF.

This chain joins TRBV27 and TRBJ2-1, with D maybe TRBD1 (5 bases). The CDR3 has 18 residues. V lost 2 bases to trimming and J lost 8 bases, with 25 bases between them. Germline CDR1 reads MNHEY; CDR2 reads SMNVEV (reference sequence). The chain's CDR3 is CASSLNGHLMGLYHEQFF. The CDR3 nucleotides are TGTGCCAGCAGTTTAAATGGACATCTCATGGGGCTATACCATGAGCAGTTCTTC.

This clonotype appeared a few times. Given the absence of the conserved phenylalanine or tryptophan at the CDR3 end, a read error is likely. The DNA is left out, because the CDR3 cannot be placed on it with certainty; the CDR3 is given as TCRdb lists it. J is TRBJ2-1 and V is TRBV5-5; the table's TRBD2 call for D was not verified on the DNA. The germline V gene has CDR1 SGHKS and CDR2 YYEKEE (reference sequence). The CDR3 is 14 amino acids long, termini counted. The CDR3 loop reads CASSLELGRASAVL.